This T cell receptor beta chain is drawn from a study of identical twins. General study points: Insertion counts were lower in abundant cord blood beta clonotypes, a trend that memory repertoires did not show.

To note about this clonotype: Its antigen remains unknown.

TCRdb ran MiXCR on the 5' RACE reads and lists one entry per CDR3 protein. The sample has some 590,000 distinct CDR3 sequences; around a tenth are singletons. Germline V gene sequence: CDR1 MNHEY, CDR2 SMNVEV (reference sequence). V shed 7 bases, J shed 9 bases, and the junction held 12 bases outside the gene matches. The CDR3 runs 15 residues. The data were also submitted as part of a second study, on yellow fever vaccine responses in identical twins. This second report adds: Twin vaccine T cell responses reportedly seemed partly convergent, partly personalized.

This chain joins TRBV27 and TRBJ2-1; 10 nucleotides align to TRBD2. What was sequenced was PBMCs. This receptor was taken from a woman aged 18-35 years in good health. The CDR3 DNA follows: TGTGCCAGCAATGACCTAGCGGGAGCGTTGGGTGAGCAGTTCTTC. It specifies CASNDLAGALGEQFF.